The T cell receptor (beta chain) described here comes from a study of cytomegalovirus exposure and HLA in healthy donors. General study findings and limits: In an earlier analysis, most TCR beta V segments were productive about 90% or about 30% of the time.

The PCR contained 60 Vbeta and 13 Jbeta primers. Sequencing used immunoSEQ multiplex PCR; TCRdb keeps in-frame clones, though not all of them. The table has fewer than 120,000 clones, around three quarters seen once. The donors were healthy bone marrow donors. Trimming took 0 bases from V and 3 from J, leaving 6 bases between them. The CDR3 contains 13 residues. Per the germline V gene, CDR1 is PRHDT and CDR2 is FYEKMQ (reference sequence). This clone was picked up a small number of times. Its specificity is unknown. V usage is TRBV13 and J usage is TRBJ2-7; D remains unclear. This clonotype originated in a woman under 40 in good health and CMV-seronegative. Sequencing was performed on PBMCs. The CDR3 sequence is CASSLGTLYEQYF. The CDR3 DNA sequence: TGTGCCAGCAGCTTAGGGACACTCTACGAGCAGTACTTC.